A selection of T cell receptor beta chains follows, all from one sample in a study of CD8 T cells in ankylosing spondylitis. TCRdb re-called the 5' RACE reads with MiXCR, one entry per CDR3 protein. The sample holds some 700,000 distinct CDR3 sequences, 15% to 20% seen once. Sequences were obtained from blood, either unsorted or a sorted T cell fraction (not recorded which). These receptors all come from a male donor with ankylosing spondylitis. The CDR3 runs from the conserved cysteine through the conserved F or W. The D gene is left open where the match is weak. A row's size may be missing; if present it is once, few, many or a size class.

abundance,len,v_gene,j_gene,d_gene,CDR3aa,CDR3nt
few,15,TRBV7-6,TRBJ1-1,-,CASSPHPPGNTEAFF,TGTGCCAGCAGCCCCCACCCCCCAGGGAACACTGAAGCTTTCTTT
-,16,TRBV18,TRBJ2-1,TRBD2,CASSPRGISGSNEQFF,TGTGCCAGCTCACCAAGAGGCATTAGCGGGAGCAATGAGCAGTTCTTC
few,14,TRBV12-3/TRBV12-4,TRBJ1-1,-,CASSQTGGGLEAFF,TGTGCCAGCAGCCAAACCGGGGGGGGCCTTGAAGCTTTCTTT
many,12,TRBV7-3,TRBJ2-2,-,CASSLWGGELFF,TGTGCCAGCAGCTTATGGGGCGGGGAGCTGTTTTTT
few,15,TRBV10-3,TRBJ2-1,-,CAISGGPSSYNEQFF,TGTGCCATCAGTGGAGGACCTAGCTCCTACAATGAGCAGTTCTTC
-,15,TRBV20-1,TRBJ1-1,TRBD1,CSARDLDRGDTEAFF,TGCAGTGCTAGAGATCTGGACAGGGGGGACACTGAAGCTTTCTTT
many,15,TRBV27,TRBJ2-1,TRBD1,CASSLTGTVANEQFF,TGTGCCAGCAGTTTGACAGGGACAGTGGCCAATGAGCAGTTCTTC
few,15,TRBV11-2,TRBJ2-1,-,CASRLQQSSYNEQFF,TGTGCCAGCAGGTTACAACAGAGCTCCTACAATGAGCAGTTCTTC
few,13,TRBV12-3/TRBV12-4,TRBJ1-4,-,CASSTTGGEKLFF,TGTGCCAGCAGTACAACGGGGGGGGAAAAACTGTTTTTT
many,15,TRBV6-2/TRBV6-3,TRBJ2-1,-,CASNKGGGPYNEQFF,TGTGCCAGCAACAAGGGGGGAGGGCCCTACAATGAGCAGTTCTTC
-,15,TRBV5-8,TRBJ1-5,-,CASSRGQHGNQPQHF,TGTGCCAGCAGCCGAGGACAGCATGGCAATCAGCCCCAGCATTTT
few,9,TRBV20-1,TRBJ1-1,-,CSAGMEAFF,TGCAGTGCTGGGATGGAAGCTTTCTTT
few,15,TRBV12-3/TRBV12-4,TRBJ2-1,TRBD2,CASSPRTRPYNEQFF,TGTGCCAGCAGTCCGAGGACTAGGCCCTACAATGAGCAGTTCTTC
few,16,TRBV3-1,TRBJ2-7,TRBD2,CASSDRTSGDSYEQYF,TGTGCCAGCAGCGATCGGACTAGCGGTGACTCCTACGAGCAGTACTTC
few,13,TRBV29-1,TRBJ1-4,-,CSVEEGPNEKLFF,TGCAGCGTTGAAGAGGGTCCTAATGAAAAACTGTTTTTT
-,14,TRBV6-5,TRBJ2-7,TRBD1,CASSYQQGFSEQYF,TGTGCCAGCAGTTACCAACAGGGGTTTTCCGAGCAGTACTTC
few,15,TRBV20-1,TRBJ2-3,TRBD2,CSALRRAGEKDTQYF,TGCAGTGCTTTGCGGAGAGCGGGAGAGAAAGATACGCAGTATTTT
many,14,TRBV12-3/TRBV12-4,TRBJ1-1,-,CASSLKDTNTEAFF,TGTGCCAGCAGTTTAAAGGACACGAACACTGAAGCTTTCTTT
-,13,TRBV29-1,TRBJ2-2,-,CSVWDGLTGELFF,TGCAGCGTTTGGGACGGCCTAACCGGGGAGCTGTTTTTT
-,12,TRBV29-1,TRBJ2-7,-,CSVDNGFGEQYF,TGCAGCGTTGATAACGGTTTTGGCGAGCAGTACTTC
-,16,TRBV10-3,TRBJ1-4,TRBD1,CAISSGTGGAVEKLFF,TGTGCCATCAGCTCCGGGACAGGGGGCGCGGTTGAAAAACTGTTTTTT
-,16,TRBV4-1,TRBJ2-7,TRBD2,CASSQGGGDLSYEQYF,TGCGCCAGCAGCCAAGGGGGAGGGGATCTCTCCTACGAGCAGTACTTC
-,14,TRBV25-1,TRBJ2-5,-,CASSPPVGLETQYF,TGTGCCAGCAGTCCCCCTGTTGGGCTGGAGACCCAGTACTTC
few,14,TRBV2,TRBJ2-5,TRBD1,CASSDPGGEETQYF,TGTGCCAGCAGTGACCCAGGGGGCGAAGAGACCCAGTACTTC
-,13,TRBV12-5,TRBJ1-1,-,CASGLDQGFEAFF,TGTGCTAGTGGTTTAGACCAGGGCTTTGAAGCTTTCTTT
-,12,TRBV5-1,TRBJ1-1,TRBD1,CASSPQGAIAFF,TGCGCCAGCAGCCCGCAGGGGGCGATAGCTTTCTTT
-,12,TRBV14,TRBJ2-1,-,CASGRQSNEQFF,TGTGCCAGCGGAAGACAGTCCAATGAGCAGTTCTTC
few,14,TRBV20-1,TRBJ2-5,-,CSARGTPSTETQYF,TGCAGTGCTAGGGGGACTCCTTCGACTGAGACCCAGTACTTC
many,16,TRBV7-6,TRBJ2-1,-,CASSSIGTDWGNEQFF,TGTGCCAGCAGCTCCATAGGGACGGACTGGGGAAATGAGCAGTTCTTC
-,14,TRBV12-3/TRBV12-4,TRBJ1-3,-,CASRRQISGNTVYF,TGTGCCAGCAGGCGACAGATCTCTGGAAACACCGTATATTTT
few,18,TRBV7-3,TRBJ2-1,TRBD2,CASSSRTSGRAWSNEQFF,TGTGCCAGCAGCTCGAGGACTAGCGGGAGGGCATGGAGTAATGAGCAGTTCTTC
-,15,TRBV20-1,TRBJ1-2,-,CSARDVGRKNYGYTF,TGCAGTGCTAGAGATGTGGGCCGGAAGAACTATGGCTACACCTTC
few,15,TRBV28,TRBJ2-3,-,CASSHQGPRDDTQYF,TGTGCCAGCAGTCACCAGGGACCCCGCGATGATACGCAGTATTTT
few,13,TRBV20-1,TRBJ2-5,-,CSAPGADQETQYF,TGCAGTGCGCCGGGGGCAGACCAAGAGACCCAGTACTTC
-,14,TRBV5-1,TRBJ1-2,-,CASSFGGAYYGYTF,TGCGCCAGCAGCTTTGGAGGGGCGTACTATGGCTACACCTTC
-,11,TRBV6-1,TRBJ2-1,-,CASHLFNEQFF,TGTGCCAGCCATCTCTTCAATGAGCAGTTCTTC
-,16,TRBV19,TRBJ1-3,TRBD1,CASSIIGTGVGNTIYF,TGTGCCAGTAGTATCATCGGGACAGGCGTCGGAAACACCATATATTTT
few,15,TRBV11-2,TRBJ2-1,-,CASSKIWGAQNEQFF,TGTGCCAGCAGCAAAATTTGGGGGGCACAGAATGAGCAGTTCTTC
many,15,TRBV20-1,TRBJ2-5,-,CSARDYGILQETQYF,TGCAGTGCTAGAGATTATGGGATTTTACAAGAGACCCAGTACTTC
many,15,TRBV5-1,TRBJ1-5,-,CASSLAGREGQPQHF,TGCGCCAGCAGCTTGGCAGGGCGGGAGGGCCAGCCCCAGCATTTT
few,16,TRBV7-2,TRBJ2-1,TRBD2,CASSGRLAGEYNEQFF,TGTGCCAGCAGCGGGCGACTAGCGGGGGAATACAATGAGCAGTTCTTC
-,16,TRBV11-2,TRBJ2-3,TRBD2,CASSLGLGLAGPKGYF,TGTGCCAGCAGCTTAGGATTAGGACTAGCGGGACCTAAGGGGTATTTT
-,15,TRBV7-2,TRBJ2-3,-,CASSLGGGSADTQYF,TGTGCCAGCAGCCTAGGGGGAGGTTCTGCAGATACGCAGTATTTT
few,13,TRBV3-1,TRBJ1-1,-,CASSQAGWGEAFF,TGTGCCAGCAGCCAGGCGGGGTGGGGAGAAGCTTTCTTT
many,14,TRBV12-3/TRBV12-4,TRBJ2-7,-,CASSLGQSSYEQYF,TGTGCCAGCAGTCTGGGACAAAGCTCCTACGAGCAGTACTTC
-,14,TRBV5-1,TRBJ2-7,TRBD1,CASSTQGAGYEQYF,TGCGCCAGCAGCACACAGGGGGCCGGCTACGAGCAGTACTTC
-,14,TRBV29-1,TRBJ1-1,-,CSVDEEGSTTEAFF,TGCAGCGTTGATGAGGAAGGTTCGACCACTGAAGCTTTCTTT
-,13,TRBV6-6,TRBJ2-5,TRBD2,CASSTTSAGTQYF,TGTGCCAGCAGTACCACTAGCGCTGGGACCCAGTACTTC
-,15,TRBV28,TRBJ1-5,-,CASSSPGETNQPQHF,TGTGCCAGCAGTTCACCCGGGGAAACCAATCAGCCCCAGCATTTT
-,15,TRBV7-8,TRBJ2-7,-,CASSSSSVRSYEQYF,TGTGCCAGCAGCTCAAGTAGTGTGAGGTCCTACGAGCAGTACTTC
-,16,TRBV5-1,TRBJ1-6,-,CASSQNPIFKNSPLHF,TGCGCCAGCAGCCAAAACCCTATTTTCAAGAATTCACCCCTCCACTTT
-,16,TRBV3-1,TRBJ2-3,-,CASSHSSNRLGDTQYF,TGTGCCAGCAGCCATTCGTCTAACCGGTTAGGCGATACGCAGTATTTT
-,14,TRBV12-3/TRBV12-4,TRBJ2-1,TRBD2,CASSLGAGGDEQFF,TGTGCCAGCAGTTTAGGAGCGGGGGGTGATGAGCAGTTCTTC
many,12,TRBV7-9,TRBJ2-1,-,CASSSLGDEQFF,TGTGCCAGCAGCTCCCTTGGCGATGAGCAGTTCTTC
-,15,TRBV7-3,TRBJ1-1,TRBD1,CASSPSGTGGTEAFF,TGTGCCAGCAGCCCGTCCGGGACAGGGGGCACTGAAGCTTTCTTT